This TCR beta chain was found in a study of T-cell memory formation after mild COVID-19. As for the study in general: Clusters of TCRs were largely donor specific.

Trimming removed 5 bases from V and 3 bases from J; junction bases left unmatched: 3. This CDR3 has 15 residues. The germline CDR1 and CDR2 sequences are SEHNR and FQNEAQ (reference sequence). From the 5' RACE reads, TCRdb called clonotypes with MiXCR, one entry per CDR3 protein. Of about 190,000 distinct CDR3 sequences in the sample, roughly a tenth were seen once. This clonotype has more than one count but fewer than ten. The clonotype comes from a man aged 18-30 years who had mild COVID-19 (a few samples of this study predate the infection). Cell type and time point are not known. J is TRBJ2-3 and V is TRBV7-9, with 12 bases that match TRBD2. The sequenced sample consisted of PBMCs or a T cell subset sorted from them (not recorded which). The CDR3 nucleotides read TGTGCCAGCAGCCAGACTAGCGGGGGAACAGATACGCAGTATTTT. Amino acid sequence: CASSQTSGGTDTQYF.